This T cell receptor beta chain was profiled in a study of T cells expressing NK-cell markers. On the study more broadly: It was sorted CD3+CD56+NKG2C+, CD3+CD56+NKG2C- and CD3+CD56-NKG2C+ T cells that supplied the TCR beta repertoires. Seven donors tested HCMV-seropositive and one tested seronegative among the eight sequenced. Study results and limitations: NKG2C+ dominant clonotype frequencies in several donors were 1.0-7.0% of CD8+ T cells.

CDR3 length: 14 amino acids. From germline, CDR1 is SGHDT and CDR2 YYEEEE. In regard to this clonotype: Its matching antigen is unknown.

The cDNA for TCR beta came from 5'RACE template switching with UMIs. Reanalyzing the 5' RACE reads, TCRdb keeps one entry per CDR3 protein, without DNA. This sample's table has 300,000 or so distinct CDR3 sequences. The V gene is TRBV5-6, the J gene TRBJ2-3; the D gene TCRdb calls, TRBD1, cannot be checked with no DNA. Sequencing input: blood T cells: a sorted CD56 or NKG2C T cell subset, CD4+ or CD8+ T cells, or bulk PBMC T cells (not recorded which). The source of this sequence is a woman between 18 and 75 years old in good health. This CDR3 reads CASSLGGKVDTQYF.